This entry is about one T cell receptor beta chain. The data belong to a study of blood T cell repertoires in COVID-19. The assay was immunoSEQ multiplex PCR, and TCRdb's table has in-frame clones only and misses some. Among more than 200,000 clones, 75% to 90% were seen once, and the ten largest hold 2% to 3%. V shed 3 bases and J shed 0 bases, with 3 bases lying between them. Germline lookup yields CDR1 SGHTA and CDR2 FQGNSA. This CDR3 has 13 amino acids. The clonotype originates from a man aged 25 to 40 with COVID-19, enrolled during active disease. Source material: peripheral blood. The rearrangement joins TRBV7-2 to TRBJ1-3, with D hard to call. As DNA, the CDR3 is TGTGCCAGCAGCTTTAACTCTGGAAACACCATATATTTT. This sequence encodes CASSFNSGNTIYF.